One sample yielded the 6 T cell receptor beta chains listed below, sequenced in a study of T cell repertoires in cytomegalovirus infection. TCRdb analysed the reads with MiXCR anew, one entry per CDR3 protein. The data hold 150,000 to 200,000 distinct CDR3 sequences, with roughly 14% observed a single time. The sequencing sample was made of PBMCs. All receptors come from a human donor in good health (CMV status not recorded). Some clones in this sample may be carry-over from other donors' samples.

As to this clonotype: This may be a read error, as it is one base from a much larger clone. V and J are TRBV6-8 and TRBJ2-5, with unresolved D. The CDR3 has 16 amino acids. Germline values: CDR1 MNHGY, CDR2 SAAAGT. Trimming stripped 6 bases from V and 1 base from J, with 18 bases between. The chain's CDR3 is CASSYPIETPQETQYF. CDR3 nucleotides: TGTGCCAGCAGCTACCCCATCGAAACCCCCCAAGAGACCCAGTACTTC.

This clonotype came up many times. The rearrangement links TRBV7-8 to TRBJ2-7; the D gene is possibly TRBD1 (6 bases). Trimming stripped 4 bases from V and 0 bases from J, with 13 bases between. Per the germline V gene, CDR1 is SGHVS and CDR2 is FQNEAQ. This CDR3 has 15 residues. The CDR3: CASSSTGFSSYEQYF. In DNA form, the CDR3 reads TGTGCCAGCAGCTCGACAGGATTTAGCTCCTACGAGCAGTACTTC. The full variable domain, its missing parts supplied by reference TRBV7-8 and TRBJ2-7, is GAGVSQSPRYKVAKRGQDVALRCDPISGHVSLFWYQQALGQGPEFLTYFQNEAQLDKSGLPSDRFFAERPEGSVSTLKIQRTQQEDSAVYLCASSSTGFSSYEQYFGPGTRLTVT.

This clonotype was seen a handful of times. The CDR3 nucleotides are TGTGCCAGCAGCTACCCCGGGGGTACACAAGAGACCCAGTACTTC. It translates to CASSYPGGTQETQYF. The rearrangement uses TRBV28 and TRBJ2-5, with a weak D call TRBD2 (6 bases). V was pared by 6 bases and J by 2 bases, with 16 bases between. CDR3 length equals 15 residues. The germline CDR1 and CDR2 sequences are MDHEN and SYDVKM. Variable domain in full (rest from reference TRBV28 and TRBJ2-5): DVKVTQSSRYLVKRTGEKVFLECVQDMDHENMFWYRQDPGLGLRLIYFSYDVKMKEKGDIPEGYSVSREKKERFSLILESASTNQTSMYLCASSYPGGTQETQYFGPGTRLLVL.

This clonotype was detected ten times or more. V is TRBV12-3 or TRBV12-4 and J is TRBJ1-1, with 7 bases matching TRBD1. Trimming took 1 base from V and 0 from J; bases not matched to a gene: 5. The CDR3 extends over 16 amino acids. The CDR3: CASSLGGGRVNTEAFF. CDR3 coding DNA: TGTGCCAGCAGTTTAGGAGGGGGCAGGGTGAACACTGAAGCTTTCTTT.

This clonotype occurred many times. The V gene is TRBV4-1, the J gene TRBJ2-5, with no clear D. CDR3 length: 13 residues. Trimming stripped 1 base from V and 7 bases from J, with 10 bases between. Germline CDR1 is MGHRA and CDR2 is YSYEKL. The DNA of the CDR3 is TGCGCCAGCAGCCAAGGACTGGTGGGGACCCAGTACTTC. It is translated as CASSQGLVGTQYF.

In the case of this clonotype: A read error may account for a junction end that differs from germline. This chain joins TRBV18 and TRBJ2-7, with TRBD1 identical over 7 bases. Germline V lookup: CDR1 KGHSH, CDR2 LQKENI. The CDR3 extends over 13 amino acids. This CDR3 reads CASSSGTVMTPHF. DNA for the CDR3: TGTGCCAGCTCATCCGGGACAGTAATGACCCCCCACTTC. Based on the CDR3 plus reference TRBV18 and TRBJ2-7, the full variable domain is NAGVMQNPRHLVRRRGQEARLRCSPMKGHSHVYWYRQLPEEGLKFMVYLQKENIIDESGMPKERFSAEFPKEGPSILRIQQVVRGDSAAYFCASSSGTVMTPHFGPGTRLTVT.